This T cell receptor (beta chain) was documented in a study of a mutant IDH1 vaccine in newly diagnosed glioma. Assay: immunoSEQ multiplex PCR; the TCRdb copy retains only in-frame clones and omits some. The data hold about 65,000 clones, with 70% to 90% observed a single time. Time point in this sample: week 23, last vaccination. Each vaccine dose was 300 ug of mutant IDH1 20-mer peptide, with topical imiquimod. Notes on this clone: Antigen specificity is unknown.

Germline values: CDR1 MGHRA, CDR2 YSYEKL. The germline V and J ends were trimmed by 1 base and 4 bases, with 8 bases remaining between them. The CDR3 has 14 amino acids. Sequenced material: PBMCs, taken from a glioma patient whose treatment included an IDH1 peptide vaccine. V gene TRBV4-1 combines with J gene TRBJ1-5; no clear D gene. This sequence originates from a man aged 25-45 years with glioma. The CDR3 is CASSQGAKNQPQHF. The CDR3 DNA is TGCGCCAGCAGCCAAGGGGCCAAAAATCAGCCCCAGCATTTT.